This TCR beta chain came from a study of blood T cell repertoires in COVID-19. This study enrolled people aged about 18 to 100 from under 25 US geographic areas. This CDR3 contains 13 residues. Trimming took 3 bases from V and 5 from J, leaving 10 bases between them. Germline-derived CDR1 and CDR2 are KGHSH and LQKENI. Libraries were prepared by immunoSEQ multiplex PCR; TCRdb keeps only in-frame clonotypes and omits some of them. The sample lists about 160,000 clones, around four fifths occurring once. The V call is TRBV18, the J call TRBJ2-5; D unclear. Sample: PBMCs or T cells enriched from blood (not recorded which). This clonotype originated in a woman aged 45-59 years in a cohort exposed to, infected with or recovered from COVID-19 (not recorded which). CDR3 in amino acids: CASSPGTGETQYF. The CDR3 nucleotides are TGTGCCAGCTCACCGGGTACCGGGGAGACCCAGTACTTC.